This T cell receptor (beta chain) was sequenced in a study of OX40 agonist ivuxolimab in advanced cancers. The method was immunoSEQ multiplex PCR; TCRdb's version includes in-frame clones alone and lacks a portion of them. The data contain around 38,000 clones, approximately 72% of them singletons. This CDR3 is 12 amino acids long. Germline CDR1 reads SGDLS; CDR2 reads YYNGEE. V lost 4 bases and J lost 6, with 7 bases in between. Sampling of blood occurred at baseline, cycle 4 day 1, and cycle 7 day 1. The source material was CD4+ or CD8+ T cells sorted from blood, sampled in a trial of the OX40 agonist ivuxolimab. The chain combines TRBV9 with TRBJ2-2; D call uncertain. This TCR was sampled from an adult with an advanced solid tumor such as melanoma, head and neck, liver or kidney cancer. The chain's CDR3 is CASSFRSGELFF. In nucleotides, the CDR3 is TGTGCCAGCAGCTTCAGGTCCGGGGAGCTGTTTTTT. Filled out from reference TRBV9 and TRBJ2-2, the complete variable domain reads DSGVTQTPKHLITATGQRVTLRCSPRSGDLSVYWYQQSLDQGLQFLIQYYNGEERAKGNILERFSAQQFPDLHSELNLSSLELGDSALYFCASSFRSGELFFGEGSRLTVL.